This is a list of T cell receptor beta chains from one sample in a study of blood T cell repertoires in COVID-19. Data came from immunoSEQ multiplex PCR; TCRdb stores just in-frame clones and leaves some out. This table has about 330,000 clones, 80% to 90% appearing once. The sequenced material came from PBMCs or T cells enriched from blood (not recorded which). The receptors were sampled from a man aged 30-40 years who had recovered from COVID-19. Each CDR3 is given with its conserved first and last residue. Fields, in order: J gene, V gene, D gene, clone size, CDR3 DNA, CDR3 protein. The D gene is left open where the match is weak. Rows may omit the clone size; those that give it use once, few, many or a size class.

>TRBJ2-7|TRBV12-3/TRBV12-4|TRBD2|NA
TGTGCCAGCAGCCCTAGCGGGGTCTACGAGCAGTACTTC
CASSPSGVYEQYF
>TRBJ1-1|TRBV7-3|TRBD1|NA
TGTGCCAGCAGCTCGACGGGACAGGGAGGGACTGAAGCTTTCTTT
CASSSTGQGGTEAFF
>TRBJ1-2|TRBV5-6|TRBD1|NA
TGTGCCAGCAGCCCAACAATCCGGACAGGCCTGCAGGGCTACACCTTC
CASSPTIRTGLQGYTF
>TRBJ1-6|TRBV5-1|NA|NA
TGCGCCAGCAGCTCAATGGGAGACGGGATTAATTCACCCCTCCACTTT
CASSSMGDGINSPLHF
>TRBJ1-2|TRBV3-1/TRBV3-2|NA|NA
TGTGCCAGCAGCCAGCGGAGGGGCAGCTATGGCTACACCTTC
CASSQRRGSYGYTF
>TRBJ1-4|TRBV19|NA|NA
TGTGCCAGTAGTATCCGAGGGGAAAAACTGTTTTTT
CASSIRGEKLFF
>TRBJ2-2|TRBV25-1|TRBD1|NA
TGTGCCAGCAGTGCAACGACAGGGGGCTGGTGGACCGGGGAGCTGTTTTTT
CASSATTGGWWTGELFF
>TRBJ2-2|TRBV2|NA|NA
TGTGCCAGCAGTGAAGACGAGGAGAGGACGAACACCGGGGAGCTGTTTTTT
CASSEDEERTNTGELFF
>TRBJ1-1|TRBV7-3|NA|once
TGTGCCAGCAGTACAGGCGGACAGCCAGGTCGGACTGAAGCTTTCTTT
CASSTGGQPGRTEAFF
>TRBJ1-5|TRBV19|NA|NA
TGTGCCAGCACCCGTAGGACAGAAAGCAATCAGCCCCAGCATTTT
CASTRRTESNQPQHF
>TRBJ2-1|TRBV28|TRBD1|NA
TGTGCCAGCAGTTTTTCCCCCTCCGACAGGGGATACTACAATGAGCAGTTCTTC
CASSFSPSDRGYYNEQFF
>TRBJ2-7|TRBV6-5|TRBD1|NA
TGTGCCAGCAGTTACTCACAGGGGTCCTACGAGCAGTACTTC
CASSYSQGSYEQYF
>TRBJ2-1|TRBV9|NA|NA
TGTGCCAGCAGCGTAGGCGGGCAGAGTGAGCAGTTCTTC
CASSVGGQSEQFF
>TRBJ1-5|TRBV28|NA|NA
TGTGCCAGCACCCCCCCCGGGGGCAATCAGCCCCAGCATTTT
CASTPPGGNQPQHF
>TRBJ2-5|TRBV28|TRBD2|NA
TGTGCCAGCGGGGGACTAGCGGGCAAGGAGACCCAGTACTTC
CASGGLAGKETQYF
>TRBJ2-1|TRBV3-1/TRBV3-2|TRBD2|NA
TGTGCCAGCAGCCCGCTAGCGGGGGGGATCTACAATGAGCAGTTCTTC
CASSPLAGGIYNEQFF
>TRBJ2-3|TRBV10-1|NA|NA
TGCGCCAGCAGTGACCACGGGGGAGGTGAAGATACGCAGTATTTT
CASSDHGGGEDTQYF
>TRBJ1-3|TRBV3-1/TRBV3-2|TRBD1|NA
TGTGCCAGCAGCCTCGGACAGGAAGGAAACACCATATATTTT
CASSLGQEGNTIYF
>TRBJ1-1|TRBV5-1|NA|once
TGCGCCAGCAGCTTGGATCCCGGGAACACTGAAGCTTTCTTT
CASSLDPGNTEAFF
>TRBJ2-3|TRBV5-1|NA|NA
TGCGCCAGCAGCTTGACAGCTCCAGATACGCAGTATTTT
CASSLTAPDTQYF
>TRBJ2-1|TRBV18|NA|NA
TGTGCCAGCTCACTCGGGGGTTCTAGCTACAATGAGCAGTTCTTC
CASSLGGSSYNEQFF
>TRBJ2-3|TRBV6-5|TRBD2|NA
TGTGCCAGTGCTCGGACTAGCGGGGGATCCCATACGCAGTATTTT
CASARTSGGSHTQYF
>TRBJ1-5|TRBV19|NA|NA
TGTGCCAGTAGTATAGCGGGGGGCAATCAGCCCCAGCATTTT
CASSIAGGNQPQHF
>TRBJ2-1|TRBV7-9|TRBD2|NA
TGTGCCAGCTCCTATAGCGGGGGCCTAAACAATGAGCAGTTCTTC
CASSYSGGLNNEQFF
>TRBJ1-2|TRBV5-6|TRBD1|NA
TGTGCCAGCAGCTTTGGGACAGGGAACTATGGCTACACCTTC
CASSFGTGNYGYTF
>TRBJ2-7|TRBV19|TRBD2|NA
TGTGCCAGTAGTAGTACACCGACTAGCGGGGTTTTCGAGCAGTACTTC
CASSSTPTSGVFEQYF
>TRBJ2-4|TRBV28|NA|NA
TGTGCCAGCAGTTCCGTAGGGGTAGCCAAAAACATTCAGTACTTC
CASSSVGVAKNIQYF
>TRBJ1-4|TRBV15|TRBD1|NA
TGTGCCACCAGCAGGGGACAGGGCCATGAAAAACTGTTTTTT
CATSRGQGHEKLFF
>TRBJ1-4|TRBV28|NA|NA
TGTGCCAGCAGTTTGATAGGGCAGGGGAGCGAAAAACTGTTTTTT
CASSLIGQGSEKLFF
>TRBJ2-3|TRBV5-1|NA|NA
TGCGCCAGCAGCTTGGCCATTGCTACGCGAGATACGCAGTATTTT
CASSLAIATRDTQYF
>TRBJ1-1|TRBV10-3|TRBD1|NA
TGTGCCATCAGTGAGTCAGACAGGGCGGGTACTGAAGCTTTCTTT
CAISESDRAGTEAFF
>TRBJ1-1|TRBV18|TRBD1|NA
TGTGCCAGCTCACTCGGACAGGGGACCACTGAAGCTTTCTTT
CASSLGQGTTEAFF
>TRBJ1-5|TRBV12-3/TRBV12-4|NA|NA
TGTGCCAGCAGTTTGCCGGGTGTACAGCATTTT
CASSLPGVQHF
>TRBJ2-7|TRBV19|TRBD2|NA
TGTGCCAGTAGTATTAAGGCTAGCGGGGCCCACGAGCAGTACTTC
CASSIKASGAHEQYF
>TRBJ1-5|TRBV28|TRBD1|NA
TGTGCCAGCAGTTTGTGGCAGGGGGGCAATCAGCCCCAGCATTTT
CASSLWQGGNQPQHF
>TRBJ1-6|TRBV4-1|NA|few
TGCGCCAGCAGCCAAGATCCTTACAGCTCCTATAATTCACCCCTCCACTTT
CASSQDPYSSYNSPLHF
>TRBJ1-1|TRBV3-1/TRBV3-2|NA|NA
TGTGCCAGCAGCCAAGAACGCAGGGCGCGAGCTTTCTTT
CASSQERRARAFF
>TRBJ2-7|TRBV12-3/TRBV12-4|NA|NA
TGTGCCAGCAGTCCGGCCTACGAGCAGTACTTC
CASSPAYEQYF
>TRBJ2-2|TRBV15|TRBD1|NA
TGTGCCACCAGCAGAGATTGGGCAGGGGGCGCGGGCGGGGAGCTGTTTTTT
CATSRDWAGGAGGELFF
>TRBJ1-6|TRBV5-6|TRBD1|once
TGTGCCAGCAGCTTAGACCGGGACAGGGGGATGAATTCACCCCTCCACTTT
CASSLDRDRGMNSPLHF
>TRBJ1-1|TRBV19|NA|NA
TGTGCCAGTAGTAACCAGGAAAACACTGAAGCTTTCTTT
CASSNQENTEAFF
>TRBJ2-7|TRBV7-9|TRBD2|NA
TGTGCCAGCAGCTTAGGGGACCGGAGTAGCGGGGGCGAGCAGTACTTC
CASSLGDRSSGGEQYF
>TRBJ2-1|TRBV29-1|NA|NA
TGCAGCCTTCACTCGGGGGTAGCGGATACCTACAATGAGCAGTTCTTC
CSLHSGVADTYNEQFF
>TRBJ2-7|TRBV5-1|TRBD2|NA
TGCGCCAGCAGCTTCCTAGCGGGGGTAACCTACGAGCAGTACTTC
CASSFLAGVTYEQYF
>TRBJ2-7|TRBV15|NA|NA
TGTGCCACCAGTAAGACAGGCCACTACGAGCAGTACTTC
CATSKTGHYEQYF
>TRBJ1-6|TRBV30|TRBD1|few
TGTGCCTGGAGTACGGGACAGGGGGCGCAGGAATTTTCACCCCTCCACTTT
CAWSTGQGAQEFSPLHF
>TRBJ2-4|TRBV4-1|NA|NA
TGCGCCAGCAGCCAAGGGGGCGGTGATACCAAAAACATTCAGTACTTC
CASSQGGGDTKNIQYF
>TRBJ1-2|TRBV28|NA|NA
TGTGCCAGCAGTTTGGAGACAGAACTCTATGGCTACACCTTC
CASSLETELYGYTF
>TRBJ2-5|TRBV7-3|NA|NA
TGTGCCAGCAGCCCAAGAGGGGGATTCCAAGAGACCCAGTACTTC
CASSPRGGFQETQYF
>TRBJ2-3|TRBV20-1|NA|few
TGCAGTGCTAGTTCGCCGGGGACAGATACGCAGTATTTT
CSASSPGTDTQYF
>TRBJ1-2|TRBV28|TRBD1|NA
TGTGCCAGCAGGACAGGGTTTAACTATGGCTACACCTTC
CASRTGFNYGYTF